Each of the 26 T cell receptor beta chains below was sequenced from the same sample in a study of CXCR3-negative and CXCR3-positive naive CD8 T cells. Study-wide results and limits: TRB CDR3s were more hydrophobic in CXCR3-positive than in CXCR3-negative naive cells.

These receptors have no identified antigens. Preparation of TRB cDNA libraries relied on 5' RACE carrying UMI labels. TCRdb re-called the 5' RACE reads and catalogs CDR3 proteins one per entry, DNA excluded. This table lists some 130,000 distinct CDR3 sequences. The sample taken for sequencing was naive CXCR3+ CD8+ T cells from blood. Subset meaning: CD45RO-CCR7+CD27+CD95- naive CD8+ T cells expressing CXCR3 (TNR3+). These receptors were taken from a human donor in good health. Some clones in this sample may be carry-over from other donors' samples.

The chain has TRBV4-3 and TRBJ2-1. CDR1 is LGHNA and CDR2 is YSLEER in the germline V gene. The CDR3 has 16 amino acids. CDR3 residues: CASSQTFMGTYNEQFF.

The rearrangement uses TRBV20-1 and TRBJ2-5; absent DNA, TCRdb's TRBD1 call cannot be checked. Looked up from germline, CDR1 is DFQATT and CDR2 is SNEGSKA (reference sequence). The CDR3 length is 16 residues. This CDR3 reads CSARRDMDPGGDTQYF.

The rearrangement joins TRBV12-3 or TRBV12-4 to TRBJ1-4; TCRdb proposes TRBD1, but this gene call is untestable without DNA. This CDR3 contains 14 residues. The CDR3 region is CASSLLGPNEKLFF.

The chain links TRBV28 to TRBJ2-7; TCRdb's D call, TRBD2, is unchecked because there is no DNA. There are 14 residues in the CDR3. CDR1 and CDR2 from the germline V gene are MDHEN and SYDVKM. CDR3 amino acids: CASSPTALSYEQYF.

The chain couples TRBV6-2 or TRBV6-3 to TRBJ2-1. Germline values: CDR1 MNHEY, CDR2 SVGEGT. The CDR3 contains 11 residues. The CDR3 region is CASSYLGEQFF.

This rearrangement joins TRBV6-6 to TRBJ1-4. Germline V gene lookup returns CDR1 MNHNY and CDR2 SVGAGI (reference sequence). This CDR3 has 12 amino acids. CDR3 region: CASSSPSEKLFF.

The chain is built from TRBV6-5 and TRBJ2-4; TCRdb returns TRBD1, unconfirmable since there is no DNA. Germline assignment: CDR1 MNHEY and CDR2 SVGAGI. There are 13 residues in the CDR3. The CDR3 spells CASSKTGGNIQYF.

The rearrangement uses TRBV9 and TRBJ2-2; TCRdb reports TRBD1, a call that lacks DNA to check it against. The germline CDR1 and CDR2 sequences are SGDLS and YYNGEE. This CDR3 has 16 residues. The chain's CDR3 is CASSPRDLLPTGELFF.

V usage is TRBV29-1 and J usage is TRBJ1-3. This CDR3 has 15 residues. The germline CDR1 and CDR2 sequences are SQVTM and ANQGSEA. The CDR3 spells CSVAYPSSRGNTIYF.

V is TRBV29-1 and J is TRBJ2-7; as DNA is missing, the TRBD1 call by TCRdb cannot be tested. The germline V gene encodes CDR1 SQVTM and CDR2 ANQGSEA. This CDR3 has 14 amino acids. The CDR3 sequence: CSASGPGQFYEQYF.

The genes are TRBV28 and TRBJ2-4. The germline CDR1 and CDR2 sequences are MDHEN and SYDVKM. The CDR3 spans 14 residues. CDR3 protein: CASSMVWDQNIQYF. Supplemented by reference TRBV28 and TRBJ2-4, the full variable domain reads DVKVTQSSRYLVKRTGEKVFLECVQDMDHENMFWYRQDPGLGLRLIYFSYDVKMKEKGDIPEGYSVSREKKERFSLILESASTNQTSMYLCASSMVWDQNIQYFGAGTRLSVL.

The chain carries TRBV20-1 and TRBJ2-1. Per the germline V gene, CDR1 is DFQATT and CDR2 is SNEGSKA (reference sequence). This CDR3 is built from 11 residues. The CDR3 sequence is CSAPTYNEQFF.

The gene calls are TRBV27 and TRBJ2-1; TCRdb's assignment of TRBD1 cannot be checked, as there is no DNA. Per germline, CDR1 MNHEY and CDR2 SMNVEV (reference sequence). There are 14 residues in the CDR3. The CDR3 is CASSLAGPGGEQFF.

The chain is built from TRBV29-1 and TRBJ2-3; no DNA is available, so the TRBD2 call from TCRdb remains unchecked. This CDR3 region has 18 residues. The V gene's germline CDR1 is SQVTM and CDR2 ANQGSEA. CDR3 in amino acids: CSVEGFGLLAAVTDTQYF.

The chain recombines TRBV23-1 with TRBJ2-7. TRBV23-1 has ORF status, its function being uncertain. The CDR3 has 16 amino acids. CDR3 in amino acids: CASSQSTVRSLCEQYF.

The V call is TRBV9, the J call TRBJ1-1; the TCRdb D gene call, TRBD1, has no DNA to confirm it. The CDR3 is made up of 14 amino acids. CDR1 and CDR2 (germline): SGDLS, YYNGEE. CDR3 sequence reads: CASSAGPQNTEAFF.

The chain recombines TRBV28 with TRBJ2-7; there is no DNA to check the TCRdb D call of TRBD1. The CDR3 is 15 residues long. Germline CDR1 reads MDHEN; CDR2 reads SYDVKM. Here the CDR3 reads CASSPGLASSYEQYF.

The rearrangement joins TRBV5-1 to TRBJ1-1. This CDR3 has 14 amino acids. CDR1 SGHRS and CDR2 YFSETQ come from the germline V gene. The CDR3 loop reads CASSLQGQNTEAFF.

The chain joins TRBV7-8 to TRBJ1-3. Germline V gene sequence: CDR1 SGHVS, CDR2 FQNEAQ. The CDR3 totals 15 residues. The CDR3: CASSLGLSSGNTIYF.

This sequence joins TRBV20-1 and TRBJ2-7; the TRBD2 assignment by TCRdb is unverifiable without DNA. Germline lookup yields CDR1 DFQATT and CDR2 SNEGSKA (reference sequence). This CDR3 has 14 amino acids. CDR3 region: CSARDEEGPYEQYF.

The chain recombines TRBV29-1 with TRBJ2-5; the D gene TCRdb calls, TRBD1, cannot be checked with no DNA. The germline gives CDR1 SQVTM, CDR2 ANQGSEA. The CDR3 consists of 14 residues. CDR3 residues: CSGTRRALQETQYF.

The V call is TRBV20-1, the J call TRBJ2-1; TCRdb's assignment of TRBD1 cannot be checked, as there is no DNA. CDR1 and CDR2 from the germline V gene are DFQATT and SNEGSKA (reference sequence). The CDR3 has 16 amino acids. The CDR3 sequence is CSARVPGDLRSGEQFF.

This chain joins TRBV2 and TRBJ2-2; TCRdb picks TRBD1, but there is no DNA to check that call. The CDR3 extends over 17 amino acids. CDR1 and CDR2 from the germline V gene are SNHLY and FYNNEI. The CDR3 loop is CASSEDRGYRNTGELFF. Complete variable domain (other parts from reference TRBV2 and TRBJ2-2): EPEVTQTPSHQVTQMGQEVILRCVPISNHLYFYWYRQILGQKVEFLVSFYNNEISEKSEIFDDQFSVERPDGSNFTLKIRSTKLEDSAMYFCASSEDRGYRNTGELFFGEGSRLTVL.

The CDR3 loop reads CSVEGREGTQETQYF. This chain links TRBV29-1 with TRBJ2-5; no DNA is available, so the TRBD2 call from TCRdb remains unchecked. The germline V gene has CDR1 SQVTM and CDR2 ANQGSEA. The CDR3 totals 15 residues.

V is TRBV25-1 and J is TRBJ1-1. The CDR3 is 15 residues long. CDR1 is MGHDK, CDR2 SYGVNS, per germline. The chain's CDR3 is CASSELDRINTEAFF.

V is TRBV9 and J is TRBJ1-2; TCRdb proposes TRBD1, but this gene call is untestable without DNA. This CDR3 is built from 17 residues. CDR1 is SGDLS and CDR2 is YYNGEE in the germline V gene. This CDR3 is CASSFNRDSQPLDGYTF.